This T cell receptor (beta chain) was captured by sequencing in a study of shared clonotypes between healthy human individuals. General observations from the study: Sorted-subset sequencing, rarefaction showed, was incomplete despite large depth.

The CDR3 extends over 12 amino acids. Germline CDR1 reads MNHEY; CDR2 reads SVGAGI. The trim removed 6 bases at V and 6 bases at J, leaving 5 bases unmatched. A CD45RA+ naive subset and a CD45RA-negative memory subset were split from CD4+ cells. Some clones are missing from TCRdb's copy, which holds only in-frame ones; the method was immunoSEQ multiplex PCR. The sample has roughly 2 million clones, nearly 97% seen once. Concerning this clone: No antigen is known for it.

The clonotype originates from a young man in good health. The chain joins TRBV6-5 to TRBJ2-7, with 7 positions matching TRBD2. The source material was naive CD4+ T cells sorted from blood. This sample's subset: CD45RA+ positively selected. The CDR3 DNA reads TGTGCCAGCAGGCGACTAGCAGGCGAGCAGTACTTC. This gives the protein CASRRLAGEQYF.